This TCR beta chain was recovered during a study of CD8+ T cells in alopecia areata (dated by TCRdb to 2016 to 2019). Looking at the study overall: Treated patients were enrolled in an open-label pilot trial of oral tofacitinib at 5 to 10 mg twice daily for moderate-to-severe alopecia areata. Tofacitinib was administered for 6 to 18 months, and 6 months of follow-up off drug were then conducted to assess delayed response and recurrence. For the treated patients, the SALT score, which quantifies what percentage of scalp surface area is affected, served as the measure of disease severity. In both human patients and the C3H/HeJ mouse model, the study applied high-throughput TCRbeta sequencing to look at T cell clonal expansion in alopecia areata. On the human side, TCRbeta sequencing was run on scalp tissue and on sorted CD4+ and CD8+ peripheral blood T cells from healthy controls and from alopecia areata patients with either patchy or totalis/universalis disease. Biopsies were taken from tofacitinib-treated patients at baseline and at 4 and 24 weeks of treatment, and a later scalp biopsy was taken in several of the tofacitinib-treated patients. Scalp clonality was compared among normal scalp (n=4), patchy alopecia areata scalp (n=8), and alopecia totalis/universalis scalp (n=8). The RNA source kit depended on sample type: the PAXgene miRNA kit for fixed scalp, the miRNeasy kit for PBMCs, and the RNeasy kit for mouse skin. immunoSEQ multiplex PCR using 35 Vbeta forward primers and 13 Jbeta reverse primers was used to amplify TCRbeta CDR3 regions. Beyond this particular receptor, the publication reports: Because the treated cohort was small and had only one nonresponder, larger studies are needed to examine links between baseline CD8+ expansion and response. Higher clonality and more expanded CD8+ clones were observed in lesional scalp than in normal scalp, particularly in alopecia totalis/universalis, a finding suggestive of antigenic drive. Many expanded lesional clones persisted in scalp and blood during tofacitinib treatment, which may partly explain relapse after stopping treatment. Compared with mice, TCR sequences shared between patients were less clear, possibly partly because of HLA diversity across the patient population. Tofacitinib significantly lowered scalp clonality and the number of expanded CD8+ clones among the top 100 scalp clones. Unlike mouse skin, which is dominated by gammadelta T cells, normal human skin has resident alphabeta T cells that are also sequenced, and this complicates analysis of the scalp TCR repertoire.

Points on this clone: Its antigen remains unidentified. Base qualities are missing; no much larger clone stands one base away.

Read against the paper, the sample's treatment or condition label means: oral pan-JAK inhibitor, 5-10 mg twice daily. Peripheral blood and lesional scalp punch biopsies were obtained from patients with alopecia areata. After PBMCs were isolated by density centrifugation and stained for CD3, CD4 and CD8, a FACSAria was used to sort CD4+ and CD8+ T cells. A distance of 12 bases separates the germline ends of V and J, which lose 6 bases and 4 bases respectively. CDR1 WNHNN and CDR2 SYGVQD were looked up in the germline V gene (reference sequence). Its CDR3 holds 14 amino acids, cysteine through phenylalanine. Solely the CDR3 DNA is kept, with 42 bases framed from the first base. The protocol used for the library was the immunoSEQ multiplex PCR assay. For TCR sequencing, RNA was extracted from every sample and reverse transcribed into cDNA to serve as template. First-strand cDNA was synthesized using SuperScript III with a 2:1 mix of oligo-dT and random hexamers. A synthetic immune receptor repertoire was used to gauge amplification bias, and whatever bias remained was removed computationally. The original methods were these. Raw reads were preprocessed for error removal, and CDR3 was defined according to IMGT conventions as running from the conserved cysteine to phenylalanine. Clonality was computed by normalizing Shannon entropy by log2 of the number of productive unique TCRs and subtracting the result from 1. Whether scalp clones were CD4 or CD8 was inferred by matching scalp TCRbeta sequences against CD4 and CD8 repertoires sorted from blood. The table comes from immuneACCESS by way of TCRdb, which keeps in-frame sequences with V and J called. Part of the clones is missing from these tables; in studies checked, under half for an unresolved V gene and the rest for unknown reasons. The V and J calls and clone size come from that table; D and trimming were worked out from the DNA. The sample yields around 97,000 clones; under 90% were counted once. Approximately 10% of the sample rests with the top ten.

The chain is assembled from TRBV10-1 and TRBJ2-2; the D gene identity is not certain. The sample here was CD8+ T cells sorted from blood, taken between weeks 30 and 35, from a patient treated with tofacitinib. The TCR sequence derives from a human donor with alopecia areata. The sequence in DNA is TGCGCCAGCAGACCCACTTTGGGCACCGGGGAGCTGTTTTTT. Translated, it gives CASRPTLGTGELFF.